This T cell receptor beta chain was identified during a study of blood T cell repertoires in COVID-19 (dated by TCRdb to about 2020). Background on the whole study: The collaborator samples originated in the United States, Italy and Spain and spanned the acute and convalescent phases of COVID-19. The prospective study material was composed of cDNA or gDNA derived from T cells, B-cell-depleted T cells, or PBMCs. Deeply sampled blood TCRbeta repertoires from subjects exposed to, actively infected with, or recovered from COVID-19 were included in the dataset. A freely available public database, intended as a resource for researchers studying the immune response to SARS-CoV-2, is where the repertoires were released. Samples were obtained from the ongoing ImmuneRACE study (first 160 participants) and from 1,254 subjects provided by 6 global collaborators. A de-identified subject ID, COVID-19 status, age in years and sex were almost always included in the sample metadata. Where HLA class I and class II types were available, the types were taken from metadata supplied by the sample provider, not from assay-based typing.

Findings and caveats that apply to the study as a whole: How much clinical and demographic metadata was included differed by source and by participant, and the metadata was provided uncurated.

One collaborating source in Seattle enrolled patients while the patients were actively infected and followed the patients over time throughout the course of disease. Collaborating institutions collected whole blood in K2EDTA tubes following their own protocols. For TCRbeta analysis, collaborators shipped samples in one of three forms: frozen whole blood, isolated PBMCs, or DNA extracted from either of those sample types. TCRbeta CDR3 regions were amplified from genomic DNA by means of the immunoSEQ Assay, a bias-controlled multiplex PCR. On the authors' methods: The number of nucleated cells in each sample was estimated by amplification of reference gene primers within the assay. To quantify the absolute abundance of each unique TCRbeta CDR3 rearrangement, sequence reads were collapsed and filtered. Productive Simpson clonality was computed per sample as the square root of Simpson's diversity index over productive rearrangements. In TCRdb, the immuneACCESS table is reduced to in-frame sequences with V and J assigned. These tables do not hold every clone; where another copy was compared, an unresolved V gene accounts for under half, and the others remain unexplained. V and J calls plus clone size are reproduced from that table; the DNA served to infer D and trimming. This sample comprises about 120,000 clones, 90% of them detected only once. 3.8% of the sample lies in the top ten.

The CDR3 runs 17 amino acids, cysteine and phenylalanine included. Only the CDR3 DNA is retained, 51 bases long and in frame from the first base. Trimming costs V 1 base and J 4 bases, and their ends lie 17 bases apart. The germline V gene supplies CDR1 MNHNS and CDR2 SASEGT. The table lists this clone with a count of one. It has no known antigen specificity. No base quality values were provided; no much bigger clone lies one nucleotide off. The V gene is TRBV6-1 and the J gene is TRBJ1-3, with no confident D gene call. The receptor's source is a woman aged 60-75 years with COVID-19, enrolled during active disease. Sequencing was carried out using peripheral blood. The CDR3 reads CASSEVVTRLRGNTIYF. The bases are TGTGCCAGCAGTGAAGTAGTCACCCGACTGCGCGGAAACACCATATATTTT.